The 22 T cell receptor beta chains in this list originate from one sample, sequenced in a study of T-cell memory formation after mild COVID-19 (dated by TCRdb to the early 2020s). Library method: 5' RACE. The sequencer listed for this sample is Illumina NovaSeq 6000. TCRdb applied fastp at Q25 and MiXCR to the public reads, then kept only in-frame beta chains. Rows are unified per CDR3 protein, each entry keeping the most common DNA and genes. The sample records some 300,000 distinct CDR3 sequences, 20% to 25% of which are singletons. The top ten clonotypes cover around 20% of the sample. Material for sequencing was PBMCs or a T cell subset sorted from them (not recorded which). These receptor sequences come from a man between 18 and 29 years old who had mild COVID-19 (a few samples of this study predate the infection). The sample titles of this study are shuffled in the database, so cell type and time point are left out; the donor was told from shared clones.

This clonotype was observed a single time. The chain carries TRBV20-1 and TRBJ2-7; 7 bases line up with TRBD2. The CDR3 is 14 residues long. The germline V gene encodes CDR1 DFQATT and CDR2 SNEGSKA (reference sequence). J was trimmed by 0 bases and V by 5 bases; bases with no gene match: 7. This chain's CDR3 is CSALAGESSYEQYV. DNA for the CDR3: TGCAGTGCTTTGGCGGGGGAGAGCTCCTACGAGCAGTACGTC.

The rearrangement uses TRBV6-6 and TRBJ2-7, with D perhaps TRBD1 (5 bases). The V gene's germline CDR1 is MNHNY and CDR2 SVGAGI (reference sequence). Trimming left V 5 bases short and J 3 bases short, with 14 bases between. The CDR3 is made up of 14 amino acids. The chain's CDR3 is CASSGYRRLYEQYF. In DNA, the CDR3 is TGTGCCAGCAGTGGATACAGGAGACTCTACGAGCAGTACTTC.

CDR3 sequence: CASSQEDRGGYNEQFF. The CDR3, as DNA: TGTGCCAGCAGCCAAGAAGACAGGGGTGGATACAATGAGCAGTTCTTC. The chain links TRBV4-2 to TRBJ2-1; 8 bases map to TRBD1. Per the germline V gene, CDR1 is LGHNA and CDR2 is YNFKEQ. There are 16 residues in the CDR3. The V and J ends lost 0 bases and 4 bases, in that order; junction bases with no gene match: 5.

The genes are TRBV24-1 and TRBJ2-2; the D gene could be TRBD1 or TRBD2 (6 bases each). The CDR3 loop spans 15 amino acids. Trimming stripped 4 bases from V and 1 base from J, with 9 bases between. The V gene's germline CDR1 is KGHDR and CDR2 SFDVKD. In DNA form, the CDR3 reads TGTGCCACCAGTGAGGGGGGCGTGAACACCGGGGAGCTGTTTTTT. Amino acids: CATSEGGVNTGELFF.

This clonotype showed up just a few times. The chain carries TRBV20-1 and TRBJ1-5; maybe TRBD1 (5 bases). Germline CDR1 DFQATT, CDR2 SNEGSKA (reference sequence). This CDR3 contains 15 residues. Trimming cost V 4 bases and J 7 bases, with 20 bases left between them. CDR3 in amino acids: CSATPSANRRQPQHF. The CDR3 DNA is TGCAGTGCTACTCCATCTGCTAACAGGAGACAGCCCCAGCATTTT.

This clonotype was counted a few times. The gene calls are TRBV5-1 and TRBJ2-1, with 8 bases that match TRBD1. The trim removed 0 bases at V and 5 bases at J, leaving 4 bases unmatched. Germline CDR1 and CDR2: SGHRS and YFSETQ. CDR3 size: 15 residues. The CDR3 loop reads CASSLGQGAHNEQFF. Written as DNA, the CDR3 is TGCGCCAGCAGCTTGGGGCAGGGGGCACACAATGAGCAGTTCTTC. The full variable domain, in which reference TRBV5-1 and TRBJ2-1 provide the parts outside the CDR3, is KAGVTQTPRYLIKTRGQQVTLSCSPISGHRSVSWYQQTPGQGLQFLFEYFSETQRNKGNFPGRFSGRQFSNSRSEMNVSTLELGDSALYLCASSLGQGAHNEQFFGPGTRLTVL.

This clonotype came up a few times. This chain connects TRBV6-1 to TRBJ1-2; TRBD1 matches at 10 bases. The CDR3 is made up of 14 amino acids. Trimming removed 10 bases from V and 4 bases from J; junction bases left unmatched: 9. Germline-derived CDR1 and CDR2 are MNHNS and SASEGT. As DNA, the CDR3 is TGTGCCACCACACGCCGGGACAGGGGCTATGGCTACACCTTC. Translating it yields CATTRRDRGYGYTF.

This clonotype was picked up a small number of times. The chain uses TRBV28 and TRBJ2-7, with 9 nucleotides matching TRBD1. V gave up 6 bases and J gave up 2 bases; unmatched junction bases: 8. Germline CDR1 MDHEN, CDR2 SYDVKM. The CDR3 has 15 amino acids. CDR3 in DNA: TGTGCCAGCAGGACCGGACAGGGGCCCACCTACGAGCAGTACGTC. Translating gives CASRTGQGPTYEQYV.

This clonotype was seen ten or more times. Here the CDR3 DNA reads TGTGCCAGCAGCCCGGGGGCGAACACCGGGGAGCTGTTTTTT. Translating gives CASSPGANTGELFF. The V call is TRBV18, the J call TRBJ2-2, with D maybe TRBD2 (6 bases). This CDR3 region has 14 residues. Trimming took off 8 bases at V and 0 bases at J, with 10 bases between the two ends. Germline CDR1 is KGHSH and CDR2 is LQKENI.

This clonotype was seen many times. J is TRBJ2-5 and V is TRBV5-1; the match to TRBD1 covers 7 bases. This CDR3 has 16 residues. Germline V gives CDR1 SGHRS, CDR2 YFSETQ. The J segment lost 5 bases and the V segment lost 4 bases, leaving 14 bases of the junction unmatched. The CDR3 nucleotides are TGCGCCAGCAGCCCGATGTTACGACAGGGCGCGGAGACCCAGTACTTC. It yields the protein CASSPMLRQGAETQYF.

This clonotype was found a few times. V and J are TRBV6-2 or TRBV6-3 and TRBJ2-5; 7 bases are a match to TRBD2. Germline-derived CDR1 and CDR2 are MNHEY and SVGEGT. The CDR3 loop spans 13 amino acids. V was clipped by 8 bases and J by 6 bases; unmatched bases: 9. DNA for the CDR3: TGTGCCAGCGAGCGGGGCGAAGGGAAGACCCAGTACTTC. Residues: CASERGEGKTQYF.

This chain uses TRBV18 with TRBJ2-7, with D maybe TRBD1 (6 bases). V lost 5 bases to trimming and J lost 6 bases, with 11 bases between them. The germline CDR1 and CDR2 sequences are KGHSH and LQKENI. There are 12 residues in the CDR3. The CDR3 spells CASSTTGLEQYF. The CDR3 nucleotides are TGTGCCAGCTCAACGACAGGACTCGAGCAGTACTTC.

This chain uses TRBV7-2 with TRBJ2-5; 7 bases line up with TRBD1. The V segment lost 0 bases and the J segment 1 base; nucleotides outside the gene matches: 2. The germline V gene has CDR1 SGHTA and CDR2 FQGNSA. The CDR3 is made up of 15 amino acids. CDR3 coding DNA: TGTGCCAGCAGCTTAGCGGGGACAGCCCAAGAGACCCAGTACTTC. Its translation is CASSLAGTAQETQYF.

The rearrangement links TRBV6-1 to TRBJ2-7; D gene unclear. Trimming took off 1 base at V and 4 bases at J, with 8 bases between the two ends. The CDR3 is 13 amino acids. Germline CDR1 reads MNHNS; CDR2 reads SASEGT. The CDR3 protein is CASSEGWGYEQYF. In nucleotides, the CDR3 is TGTGCCAGCAGTGAAGGCTGGGGATACGAGCAGTACTTC.

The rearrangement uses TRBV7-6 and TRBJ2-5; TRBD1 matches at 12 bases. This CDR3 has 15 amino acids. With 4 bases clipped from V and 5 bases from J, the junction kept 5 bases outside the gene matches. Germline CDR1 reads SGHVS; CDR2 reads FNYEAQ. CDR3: CASSSGTGGWETQYF. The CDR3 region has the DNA TGTGCCAGCAGCTCCGGGACAGGGGGCTGGGAGACCCAGTACTTC.

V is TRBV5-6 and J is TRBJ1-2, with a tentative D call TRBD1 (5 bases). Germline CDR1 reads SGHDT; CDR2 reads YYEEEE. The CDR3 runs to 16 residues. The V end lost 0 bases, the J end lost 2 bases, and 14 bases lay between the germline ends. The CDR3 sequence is CASSLGGGDQNYGYTF. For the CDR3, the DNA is TGTGCCAGCAGCTTGGGCGGGGGAGACCAGAACTATGGCTACACCTTC. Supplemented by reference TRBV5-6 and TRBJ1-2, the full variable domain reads DAGVTQSPTHLIKTRGQQVTLRCSPKSGHDTVSWYQQALGQGPQFIFQYYEEEERQRGNFPDRFSGHQFPNYSSELNVNALLLGDSALYLCASSLGGGDQNYGYTFGSGTRLTVV.

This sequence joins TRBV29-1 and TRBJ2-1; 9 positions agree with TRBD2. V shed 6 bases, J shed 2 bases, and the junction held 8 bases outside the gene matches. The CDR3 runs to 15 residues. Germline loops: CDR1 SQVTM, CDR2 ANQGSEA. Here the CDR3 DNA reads TGCAGCGTCTGGGGGTCTAGCGGGGCCTACAATGAGCAGTTCTTC. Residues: CSVWGSSGAYNEQFF.

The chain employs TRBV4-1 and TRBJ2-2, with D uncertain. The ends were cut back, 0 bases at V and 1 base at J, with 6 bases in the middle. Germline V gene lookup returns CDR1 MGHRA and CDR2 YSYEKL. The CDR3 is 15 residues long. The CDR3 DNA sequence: TGCGCCAGCAGCCAAGATCCAGGGAACACCGGGGAGCTGTTTTTT. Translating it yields CASSQDPGNTGELFF.

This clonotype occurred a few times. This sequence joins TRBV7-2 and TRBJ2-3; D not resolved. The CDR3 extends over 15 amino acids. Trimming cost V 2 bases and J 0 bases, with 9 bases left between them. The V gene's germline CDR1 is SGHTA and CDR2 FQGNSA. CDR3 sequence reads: CASSLSGPSTDTQYF. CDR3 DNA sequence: TGTGCCAGCAGCTTATCCGGGCCTAGCACAGATACGCAGTATTTT.

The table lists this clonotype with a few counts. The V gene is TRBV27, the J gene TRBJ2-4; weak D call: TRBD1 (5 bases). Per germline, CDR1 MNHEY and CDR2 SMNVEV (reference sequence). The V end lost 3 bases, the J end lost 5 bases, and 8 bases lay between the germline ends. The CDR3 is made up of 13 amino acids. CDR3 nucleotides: TGTGCCAGCAGTTTCCAGGGCCAAAACATTCAGTACTTC. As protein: CASSFQGQNIQYF.

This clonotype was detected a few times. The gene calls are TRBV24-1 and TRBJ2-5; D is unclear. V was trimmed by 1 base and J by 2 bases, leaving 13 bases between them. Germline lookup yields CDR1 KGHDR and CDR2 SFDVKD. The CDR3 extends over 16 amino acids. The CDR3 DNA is TGTGCCACCAGTGATTTCCCACGAGGCGCTCAAGAGACCCAGTACTTC. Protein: CATSDFPRGAQETQYF.

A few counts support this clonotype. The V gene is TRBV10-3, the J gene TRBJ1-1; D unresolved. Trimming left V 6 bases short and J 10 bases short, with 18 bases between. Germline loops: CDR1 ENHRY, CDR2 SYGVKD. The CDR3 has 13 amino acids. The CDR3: CAIRSDKVDLAFF. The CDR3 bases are TGTGCCATCAGATCCGACAAGGTAGATCTAGCTTTCTTT.